This T cell receptor beta chain was retrieved from a study of T cell responses to AZD1222 COVID-19 vaccine. Germline lookup yields CDR1 SNHLY and CDR2 FYNNEI. J gave up 5 bases and V 6 bases, and 15 bases lay outside the gene matches. CDR3 size: 18 residues. TCRdb keeps only in-frame clones here, not all; method: immunoSEQ multiplex PCR. The sample holds under 130,000 clones, roughly 90% seen once. Whole-study findings and limits: The study identified only a handful of AZD1222 recipients as seropositive at baseline.

This clone came up once. The antigen is unknown. This material consisted of peripheral blood, taken on day 0 of AZD1222 vaccination. The gene calls are TRBV2 and TRBJ2-5, with 13 bases aligning to TRBD2. The receptor's source is an adult in good health. This CDR3 reads CASSPPPPGLAGWETQYF. The CDR3 bases are TGTGCCAGCAGCCCACCCCCCCCGGGACTAGCGGGATGGGAGACCCAGTACTTC.